These 27 T cell receptor beta chains share one sample of origin, sequenced in a study of control samples from healthy donors and cancer patients. TCRdb's copy holds only in-frame clones and misses some; the assay was immunoSEQ multiplex PCR. The table shows 100,000 to 120,000 clones, with roughly 90% occurring only once. Sequences were obtained from PBMCs. These receptors came from a woman in her sixties or seventies with lung cancer.

V gene TRBV7-9 combines with J gene TRBJ2-3; perhaps TRBD1 as D (5 bases). Between the trimmed V and J ends, which lost 5 bases and 6 bases, there was a span of 12 bases. The CDR3 is 13 amino acids. Germline V gene lookup returns CDR1 SEHNR and CDR2 FQNEAQ (reference sequence). The CDR3 nucleotides read TGTGCCAGCAGCCGACCTGGGGCGGATACGCAGTATTTT. It codes for CASSRPGADTQYF.

The V and J genes are TRBV15 and TRBJ1-5; tentative D call: TRBD1 (6 bases). The CDR3 runs to 18 residues. Germline V gene lookup returns CDR1 LNHNV and CDR2 YYDKDF (reference sequence). V was trimmed by 0 bases and J by 4 bases, leaving 19 bases between them. The CDR3 region is CATSREPLRGGRNQPQHF. The CDR3 coding sequence is TGTGCCACCAGCAGAGAGCCTCTTAGGGGGGGACGGAATCAGCCCCAGCATTTT.

The chain joins TRBV9 to TRBJ1-3; D unresolved. V lost 2 bases, J lost 0 bases, and 6 bases lay in between. CDR3 length equals 14 residues. Germline V gene data show CDR1 as SGDLS and CDR2 as YYNGEE. The CDR3 here is CASSVPGSGNTIYF. CDR3 coding DNA: TGTGCCAGCAGCGTCCCCGGCTCTGGAAACACCATATATTTT.

The chain uses TRBV7-2 and TRBJ2-1; D might be TRBD1 or TRBD2, each matching 5 bases. V shed 1 base and J shed 5 bases, with 12 bases lying between them. The CDR3 extends over 15 amino acids. Germline V gene lookup returns CDR1 SGHTA and CDR2 FQGNSA. In DNA, the CDR3 is TGTGCCAGCAGCTTAGTCGTTGGGACCCACAATGAGCAGTTCTTC. Its translation is CASSLVVGTHNEQFF.

The V and J genes are TRBV6-2 or TRBV6-3 and TRBJ2-7; D perhaps matches TRBD1 (5 bases). The V end lost 4 bases, the J end lost 2 bases, and 15 bases lay between the germline ends. The germline V gene has CDR1 MNHEY and CDR2 SVGEGT. This CDR3 spans 15 amino acids. Here the CDR3 reads CASSSRSKGPYEQYF. The CDR3 DNA follows: TGTGCCAGCAGTTCCCGAAGCAAGGGGCCCTACGAGCAGTACTTC.

This chain links TRBV19 with TRBJ1-2; D is unresolved. Between the trimmed V and J ends, which lost 6 bases and 3 bases, there was a span of 8 bases. From germline, CDR1 is LNHDA and CDR2 SQIVND (reference sequence). The CDR3 covers 12 residues. CDR3 DNA: TGTGCCAGTAGCGGTTGGGACTATGGCTACACCTTC. This translates into CASSGWDYGYTF.

The V gene is TRBV10-3, the J gene TRBJ1-2; unclear D gene. Germline CDR1 reads ENHRY; CDR2 reads SYGVKD. The CDR3 is made up of 16 amino acids. The ends were cut back, 8 bases at V and 0 bases at J, with 19 bases in the middle. The CDR3 DNA is TGTGCCATCGGGAATGGGATGACGGAATCTAACTATGGCTACACCTTC. Protein: CAIGNGMTESNYGYTF.

The chain is built from TRBV28 and TRBJ1-1; D may be TRBD1 (6 bases). This CDR3 contains 16 residues. Germline V gene sequence: CDR1 MDHEN, CDR2 SYDVKM. The V end was cut by 3 bases, the J end by 3 bases, with 17 bases between. CDR3 sequence reads: CASSFISGGPYTEAFF. CDR3 DNA sequence: TGTGCCAGCAGTTTTATCTCCGGGGGGCCGTACACTGAAGCTTTCTTT.

The rearrangement uses TRBV9 and TRBJ1-1; D is ambiguous. The CDR3 is 15 amino acids. The V gene's germline CDR1 is SGDLS and CDR2 YYNGEE. V was pared by 2 bases and J by 1 base, with 12 bases between. CDR3 region: CASSVEANRNTEAFF. In DNA form, the CDR3 reads TGTGCCAGCAGCGTTGAGGCTAACAGGAACACTGAAGCTTTCTTT.

The CDR3 spells CASSSVTPSRWFF. The CDR3 bases are TGTGCCAGCAGCTCCGTCACTCCCAGTCGGTGGTTCTTC. The gene calls are TRBV7-9 and TRBJ2-1; no reliable D call. This CDR3 is 13 amino acids long. Trimming stripped 4 bases from V and 15 bases from J, with 19 bases between. Germline V gene lookup returns CDR1 SEHNR and CDR2 FQNEAQ (reference sequence).

This chain's CDR3 is CASSLSTTNEKLFF. The CDR3 region has the DNA TGTGCCAGCTCGCTCAGCACAACTAATGAAAAACTGTTTTTT. V and J are TRBV18 and TRBJ1-4, with D hard to call. The CDR3 is 14 residues long. Germline assignment: CDR1 KGHSH and CDR2 LQKENI. Trimming pared 6 bases from V and 0 bases from J, leaving 8 bases between.

The chain combines TRBV4-3 with TRBJ1-2; D gene ambiguous. The CDR3 has 14 amino acids. CDR1 is LGHNA, CDR2 YSLEER, per germline. V was clipped by 0 bases and J by 8 bases, with 13 bases between them. The CDR3, as DNA: TGCGCCAGCAGCCAAGATTACCCCTGGGAAGGCTACACCTTC. It translates to CASSQDYPWEGYTF.

The chain recombines TRBV4-2 with TRBJ2-7, with D tentatively TRBD2 (6 bases). The CDR3 has 18 residues. V gave up 5 bases and J gave up 0 bases, with 23 bases separating them. CDR1 and CDR2 (germline): LGHNA, YNFKEQ. The CDR3 DNA sequence: TGTGCCAGCAGCGAGGTTCGGGCGGGGAGCCCTATCTCCTACGAGCAGTACTTC. Translating gives CASSEVRAGSPISYEQYF.

J is TRBJ2-7 and V is TRBV7-6, with 12 nucleotides matching TRBD1. V was clipped by 3 bases and J by 6 bases; unmatched bases: 6. Germline V lookup: CDR1 SGHVS, CDR2 FNYEAQ. This CDR3 comprises 15 residues. The CDR3 nucleotides are TGTGCCAGCAGCTTGACCGGGACAGGGGGCTTCGAGCAGTACTTC. Translation: CASSLTGTGGFEQYF.

The rearrangement joins TRBV12-3 or TRBV12-4 to TRBJ2-7; tentatively, D is TRBD1 (5 bases). The CDR3 covers 11 residues. Trimming shortened V by 1 base and J by 12 bases, and 10 bases separated the two germline ends. CDR3 bases: TGTGCCAGCAGTTTAGGGGCAGGGTGGTACTTC. Its protein is CASSLGAGWYF.

The rearrangement links TRBV18 to TRBJ1-1; the D is unclear. Germline CDR1 and CDR2: KGHSH and LQKENI. The CDR3 is 14 residues long. Trimming shortened V by 6 bases and J by 2 bases, and 13 bases separated the two germline ends. CDR3 residues: CASSLGEGNTEAFF. Written as DNA, the CDR3 is TGTGCCAGCTCCCTCGGCGAGGGTAACACTGAAGCTTTCTTT.

This chain uses TRBV6-2 or TRBV6-3 with TRBJ2-6; possible D gene TRBD2, 6 bases. The CDR3 totals 18 residues. The germline V gene encodes CDR1 MNHEY and CDR2 SVGEGT. V lost 5 bases and J lost 0, with 17 bases in between. In nucleotides, the CDR3 is TGTGCCAGCAGTGACCGACTTGGGGGGTACTCTGGGGCCAACGTCCTGACTTTC. This encodes CASSDRLGGYSGANVLTF.

The chain uses TRBV3-1 (or the pseudogene TRBV3-2) and TRBJ2-1, with D perhaps given as TRBD1 or TRBD2 (5 bases each). This CDR3 region has 13 residues. Trimming took 2 bases from V and 6 from J, leaving 8 bases between them. The germline V gene encodes CDR1 LGHDT and CDR2 YNNKEL (reference sequence). The CDR3 spells CASSQWGSNEQFF. In DNA form, the CDR3 reads TGTGCCAGCAGCCAATGGGGGTCCAATGAGCAGTTCTTC.

The chain carries TRBV9 and TRBJ2-3; D may correspond to TRBD1 or TRBD2 (5 bases each). With 4 bases removed from V and 2 bases from J, the gap between germline ends came to 20 bases. Germline loops: CDR1 SGDLS, CDR2 YYNGEE. This CDR3 region has 17 residues. The CDR3 region is CASSTHGAIAPTDTQYF. CDR3 nucleotides: TGTGCCAGCAGCACCCACGGGGCCATCGCCCCCACAGATACGCAGTATTTT.

The rearrangement uses TRBV27 and TRBJ1-6; D gene unclear. Germline V gene sequence: CDR1 MNHEY, CDR2 SMNVEV (reference sequence). There are 12 residues in the CDR3. V dropped 7 bases and J dropped 11 bases, with 12 bases sitting between them. The CDR3 DNA sequence: TGTGCCAGCAATTCTTATGGCGCACCCCTCCACTTT. Translated: CASNSYGAPLHF.

The CDR3 here is CASSSGTGAFF. In nucleotides, the CDR3 is TGTGCCAGCAGCTCGGGGACAGGAGCTTTCTTT. The rearrangement joins TRBV27 to TRBJ1-1; 8 nucleotides line up with TRBD1. The CDR3 is made up of 11 amino acids. Losses at the gene ends were 6 bases for V and 10 bases for J; bases not matched to a gene: 4. CDR1 MNHEY and CDR2 SMNVEV come from the germline V gene (reference sequence).

This chain connects TRBV19 to TRBJ1-6, with TRBD1 matching over 7 bases. This CDR3 region has 15 residues. Unmatched junction bases numbered 7, after V lost 5 bases and J lost 6 bases. Per the germline V gene, CDR1 is LNHDA and CDR2 is SQIVND (reference sequence). CDR3 loop: CASSGTALSNSPLHF. As DNA, the CDR3 is TGTGCCAGTAGTGGGACAGCCCTAAGTAATTCACCCCTCCACTTT.

The chain couples TRBV5-4 to TRBJ2-7, with D possibly being TRBD1 or TRBD2 (5 bases each). The V end was cut by 4 bases, the J end by 2 bases, with 13 bases between. Germline lookup yields CDR1 SGHNT and CDR2 YYREEE (reference sequence). The CDR3 consists of 14 residues. CDR3 in amino acids: CASSPQGPTYEQYF. The CDR3 nucleotides are TGTGCCAGCAGCCCCCAGGGACCTACCTACGAGCAGTACTTC.

Only one count was recorded for this clone. The chain recombines TRBV10-1 with TRBJ1-3; the D gene is possibly TRBD1 (6 bases). The CDR3 has 14 residues. The germline V and J ends were trimmed by 9 bases and 0 bases, with 12 bases remaining between them. Per the germline V gene, CDR1 is WNHNN and CDR2 is SYGVQD (reference sequence). CDR3 sequence reads: CARPRGPSGNTIYF. The CDR3 DNA reads TGCGCCAGGCCCCGGGGGCCCTCTGGAAACACCATATATTTT.

V is TRBV7-9 and J is TRBJ2-1, with 9 nucleotides matching TRBD2. Germline CDR1 SEHNR, CDR2 FQNEAQ (reference sequence). The CDR3 has 16 amino acids. V lost 5 bases to trimming and J lost 4 bases; unmatched junction nucleotides: 9. The CDR3 spells CASSLSSGMGYNEQFF. The CDR3, as DNA: TGTGCCAGCAGCCTTTCTAGCGGGATGGGTTACAATGAGCAGTTCTTC.

This clone was recorded only once. The chain carries TRBV6-6 and TRBJ2-7; D is perhaps TRBD1 or TRBD2 (5 bases each). From germline, CDR1 is MNHNY and CDR2 SVGAGI (reference sequence). V lost 8 bases and J 7 bases, leaving 15 bases between the germline ends. This CDR3 contains 12 residues. The chain's CDR3 is CASYGATGEQYF. CDR3 nucleotides: TGTGCCAGCTACGGGGCAACGGGGGAGCAGTACTTC.

This chain links TRBV6-5 with TRBJ1-4; D call uncertain. CDR1 is MNHEY, CDR2 SVGAGI, per germline. This CDR3 contains 14 residues. V was cut by 3 bases and J by 8 bases, with 13 bases left in between. The CDR3 DNA is TGTGCCAGCAGTTATGCCGGGTTCGGGGAAAAACTGTTTTTT. It specifies CASSYAGFGEKLFF.